The clone carrying this T cell receptor beta chain has just a few counts. Antigen: not known. V lost 1 base, J lost 4 bases, and 16 bases lay in between. The CDR3 length is 17 residues. CDR1 is MGHRA, CDR2 YSYEKL, per germline. This sample stems from a study of T cells in Graves' hyperthyroidism and ophthalmopathy. From RNA transcripts, TCR beta CDR3 regions were amplified. Carried out on the TCR CDR3, a first-round RT-PCR used the HTBI primer set. TCRdb reprocessed the multiplex PCR reads via MiXCR and lists one record per CDR3 protein. Among about 300,000 distinct CDR3 sequences, roughly 13% were seen once, and the ten largest hold 7% to 9.5%. The study's findings and limits: Most thyroid clonotypes that were expanded above 0.001 also turned up in blood. A median approximately 6.8 months before onset, the model predicted ophthalmopathy.

The study defined stable Graves' hyperthyroidism as no ophthalmopathy progression within 18 months. The study excluded patients with uncontrolled infection, other autoimmune disease, pregnancy or lactation. This rearrangement joins TRBV4-1 to TRBJ1-4; D ambiguous. Source material: blood. The sequence was collected from a woman in her thirties or forties with Graves' hyperthyroidism. CDR3 loop: CASSQGTGRRINEKLFF. CDR3 coding DNA: TGCGCCAGCAGCCAAGGGACCGGAAGGCGAATTAATGAAAAACTGTTTTTT.